Presented here are 7 T cell receptor beta chains from one specimen sequenced in a study of control samples from healthy donors and cancer patients. Clones were read by immunoSEQ multiplex PCR, and TCRdb kept only the in-frame ones, dropping some. The data contain approximately 100,000 clones, roughly 80% of them singletons. Material: PBMCs. All receptors come from a man between 65 and 79 years old with lung cancer.

The chain recombines TRBV9 with TRBJ1-2; D gene unclear. CDR1 is SGDLS, CDR2 YYNGEE, per germline. Trimming removed 0 bases from V and 4 bases from J, with 13 bases in between. The CDR3 loop spans 15 amino acids. CDR3 sequence: CASSVAPAAGYGYTF. In nucleotides, the CDR3 is TGTGCCAGCAGCGTAGCTCCCGCGGCGGGCTATGGCTACACCTTC.

This chain joins TRBV19 and TRBJ1-5; D is ambiguous. V shed 3 bases and J shed 3 bases, with 12 bases lying between them. The CDR3 contains 15 residues. Germline assignment: CDR1 LNHDA and CDR2 SQIVND (reference sequence). CDR3 sequence reads: CASSIWRRNNQPQHF. The CDR3, as DNA: TGTGCCAGTAGTATTTGGAGGCGGAACAATCAGCCCCAGCATTTT.

J is TRBJ1-1 and V is TRBV11-2; 9 positions match TRBD1. CDR1 is SGHAT, CDR2 FQNNGV, per germline. CDR3 length: 16 residues. With V trimmed by 5 bases and J by 1 base, 8 bases remained unmatched. CDR3 sequence: CASSTGQGIWNTEAFF. The DNA for the CDR3 is TGTGCCAGCAGCACGGGACAGGGTATATGGAACACTGAAGCTTTCTTT.

The rearrangement links TRBV28 to TRBJ2-7; 7 bases map to TRBD1. The CDR3 spans 13 residues. Germline-derived CDR1 and CDR2 are MDHEN and SYDVKM. Trimming cost V 6 bases and J 7 bases; bases outside gene matches: 9. CDR3 protein: CASRYRGPYEQYF. The CDR3 region has the DNA TGTGCCAGCAGATACAGGGGTCCTTATGAGCAGTACTTC.

The genes are TRBV18 and TRBJ2-3, with TRBD2 matching over 8 bases. CDR3 length: 14 residues. V trimming: 2 bases; J trimming: 6 bases; junction bases outside the gene matches: 4. Germline V lookup: CDR1 KGHSH, CDR2 LQKENI. As DNA, the CDR3 is TGTGCCAGCTCACCATCCGGGAGGGGGGATACGCAGTATTTT. The encoded protein is CASSPSGRGDTQYF.

The gene calls are TRBV7-9 and TRBJ2-1; 13 bases are shared with TRBD2. The junction had 3 bases not matched to a gene; V was cut back by 7 bases and J by 6 bases. Germline CDR1 SEHNR, CDR2 FQNEAQ (reference sequence). The CDR3 runs to 14 residues. The CDR3 DNA reads TGTGCCAGCATACTAGCGGGGGGGCTCAATGAGCAGTTCTTC. Amino acid sequence: CASILAGGLNEQFF.

This sequence joins TRBV11-3 and TRBJ2-2; TRBD1 or TRBD2 may be the D gene (5 bases each). This CDR3 is built from 17 residues. CDR1 is SGHNT and CDR2 is YENEEA in the germline V gene. The V and J ends lost 3 bases and 2 bases respectively, with 16 bases between them. The CDR3 nucleotides are TGTGCCAGCAGCTTCGCCCTCGGGGCTAAAAACACCGGGGAGCTGTTTTTT. Encoded protein: CASSFALGAKNTGELFF.